The next 13 T cell receptor beta chains were all read from a single sample in a study of shared clonotypes between healthy human individuals (dated by TCRdb to 2019 to 2021). Receptor amplification or capture employed the immunoSEQ multiplex PCR assay. TCRdb took over this immuneACCESS table, retaining in-frame rearrangements with V and J assigned. Such tables are incomplete; in checked studies, under half of the missing clones stem from an unresolved V gene, and the remainder is unexplained. The sample table holds around 2.1 million clones, of which about 93% were seen once. Of the sample, approximately 1.7% is held by the ten largest clones. CD8 naive samples were obtained by positive selection for CCR7 among CD45RO-negative cells, yielding a CD45RA+CCR7+ population from which TemRA cells were excluded. Sequencing used naive CD8+ T cells from PBMCs. The cell subset or site label of this sample denotes: CD45RA+CCR7+. The receptors here all came from a man aged 18 to 35 in good health. Some clones in this sample may be carry-over from other donors' samples.

The J gene is TRBJ2-7, the V gene TRBV7-9, with 13 positions matching TRBD2. Per germline, CDR1 SEHNR and CDR2 FQNEAQ (reference sequence). This CDR3 region has 16 residues. The V and J ends lost 5 bases and 6 bases, in that order; junction bases with no gene match: 10. CDR3 sequence reads: CASSVQPGTSGTEQYF. CDR3 nucleotides: TGTGCCAGCAGCGTTCAACCCGGGACTAGCGGGACCGAGCAGTACTTC. The complete variable domain, with remaining parts taken from reference TRBV7-9 and TRBJ2-7, reads DTGVSQNPRHKITKRGQNVTFRCDPISEHNRLYWYRQTLGQGPEFLTYFQNEAQLEKSRLLSDRFSAERPKGSFSTLEIQRTEQGDSAMYLCASSVQPGTSGTEQYFGPGTRLTVT.

The gene calls are TRBV4-3 and TRBJ2-1, with TRBD2 matching 7 bases. V shed 1 base and J 2 bases; nucleotides not matched to a gene: 11. CDR1 LGHNA and CDR2 YSLEER come from the germline V gene. This CDR3 region has 18 residues. The CDR3 region has the DNA TGCGCCAGCAGCCAAGTCCCCCTGACTAGCTTGACCTACAATGAGCAGTTCTTC. The encoded protein is CASSQVPLTSLTYNEQFF.

This clone was detected only once. This sequence joins TRBV7-2 and TRBJ2-7; a weak D match, TRBD1 (5 bases). This CDR3 has 14 amino acids. V lost 2 bases, J lost 2 bases, and 10 bases lay in between. Germline values: CDR1 SGHTA, CDR2 FQGNSA. The CDR3 coding sequence is TGTGCCAGCAGCTTATGGGGCCGCGCCTACGAGCAGTACTTC. Its translation: CASSLWGRAYEQYF.

This clone was observed once. CDR3 protein: CASSLLAGGWDEQFF. The DNA for the CDR3 is TGCGCCAGCAGCTTGCTAGCGGGAGGGTGGGATGAGCAGTTCTTC. The chain combines TRBV5-1 with TRBJ2-1; TRBD2 agrees at 12 bases. Germline V gene data show CDR1 as SGHRS and CDR2 as YFSETQ. The CDR3 covers 15 residues. The junction had 4 bases not matched to a gene; V was cut back by 1 base and J by 8 bases.

The chain combines TRBV7-3 with TRBJ2-5; perhaps TRBD2 as D (6 bases). The CDR3 totals 15 residues. V lost 2 bases and J 0 bases, leaving 10 bases between the germline ends. The germline CDR1 and CDR2 sequences are SGHTA and FQGTGA. The CDR3 spells CASSLGGTHQETQYF. The CDR3 nucleotides are TGTGCCAGCAGCTTAGGAGGGACCCACCAAGAGACCCAGTACTTC.

This chain uses TRBV25-1 with TRBJ2-5, with a tentative D call TRBD2 (5 bases). Germline-derived CDR1 and CDR2 are MGHDK and SYGVNS. Trimming cost V 2 bases and J 2 bases, with 9 bases left between them. CDR3 length: 14 amino acids. The CDR3 protein is CASSEIRGQETQYF. As DNA, the CDR3 is TGTGCCAGCAGTGAAATCCGGGGTCAAGAGACCCAGTACTTC.

The CDR3 loop is CASSYGPGELFF. CDR3 bases: TGTGCCAGCAGTTATGGACCCGGGGAGCTGTTTTTT. The V gene is TRBV27, the J gene TRBJ2-2; D unclear. The V gene lost 4 bases and the J gene lost 6 bases, with 6 bases spanning the gap. The CDR3 is 12 residues long. Germline V lookup: CDR1 MNHEY, CDR2 SMNVEV (reference sequence).

This chain links TRBV15 with TRBJ2-1, with a possible D match to TRBD1 (6 bases). The V end lost 0 bases, the J end lost 8 bases, and 20 bases lay between the germline ends. Looked up from germline, CDR1 is LNHNV and CDR2 is YYDKDF (reference sequence). The CDR3 has 17 amino acids. The CDR3 nucleotides are TGTGCCACCAGCAGAGATGTTCTAGGACAGACGAGCGATGAGCAGTTCTTC. Protein: CATSRDVLGQTSDEQFF. The whole variable domain, remainder taken from reference TRBV15 and TRBJ2-1, is DAMVIQNPRYQVTQFGKPVTLSCSQTLNHNVMYWYQQKSSQAPKLLFHYYDKDFNNEADTPDNFQSRRPNTSFCFLDIRSPGLGDTAMYLCATSRDVLGQTSDEQFFGPGTRLTVL.

The chain has TRBV27 and TRBJ2-7; no definite D call. The V and J ends lost 8 bases and 0 bases respectively, with 17 bases between them. This CDR3 has 15 residues. Germline-derived CDR1 and CDR2 are MNHEY and SMNVEV (reference sequence). DNA of the CDR3: TGTGCCAGCTCCGTGGTTTTAAGGGACTCCTACGAGCAGTACTTC. Its protein is CASSVVLRDSYEQYF.

V gene TRBV7-3 combines with J gene TRBJ2-1; tentatively, D is TRBD1 or TRBD2 (5 bases each). CDR1 is SGHTA, CDR2 FQGTGA, per germline. CDR3 size: 16 residues. Trimming removed 5 bases at V and 0 bases at J, with 14 bases between. The CDR3 DNA sequence: TGTGCCAGCAGCCCCATCGGGACCGGCTCCTACAATGAGCAGTTCTTC. It translates to CASSPIGTGSYNEQFF.

Here the CDR3 reads CASSLGGLPHNTQYF. CDR3 in DNA: TGCGCCAGCAGCCTAGGGGGCCTCCCCCATAATACGCAGTATTTT. This chain links TRBV4-1 with TRBJ2-3; TRBD1 matches at 7 bases. The trim removed 4 bases at V and 7 bases at J, leaving 11 bases unmatched. CDR3 length: 15 residues. The germline V gene has CDR1 MGHRA and CDR2 YSYEKL.

V usage is TRBV5-4 and J usage is TRBJ2-7; D not resolved. The CDR3 contains 13 residues. V was cut by 1 base and J by 5 bases, with 10 bases left in between. Germline CDR1 is SGHNT and CDR2 is YYREEE (reference sequence). The CDR3 protein is CASSLHRVNEQYF. Here the CDR3 DNA reads TGTGCCAGCAGCTTGCATAGGGTTAACGAGCAGTACTTC. The whole variable domain, remainder taken from reference TRBV5-4 and TRBJ2-7, is ETGVTQSPTHLIKTRGQQVTLRCSSQSGHNTVSWYQQALGQGPQFIFQYYREEENGRGNFPPRFSGLQFPNYSSELNVNALELDDSALYLCASSLHRVNEQYFGPGTRLTVT.

The chain joins TRBV6-5 to TRBJ2-5; 8 positions match TRBD1. CDR3 length equals 14 residues. The ends lost 4 bases at V and 0 bases at J; junction bases unmatched: 1. Germline CDR1 reads MNHEY; CDR2 reads SVGAGI. This chain's CDR3 is CASSSTGDQETQYF. CDR3 DNA sequence: TGTGCCAGCAGTTCGACAGGGGACCAAGAGACCCAGTACTTC.